This TCR beta chain emerged from a study of circulating CD8 cells and anti-PD-1 response in melanoma. Sorting of live CD3+CD8+TCRalphabeta+ cells by PD-1 and/or TIGIT gave four subsets. The study's findings and limits: Some patients were treatment-naive; others were previously treated.

Trimming left V 5 bases short and J 2 bases short, with 15 bases between. Germline CDR1 is SGHVS and CDR2 is FQNEAQ. CDR3 length equals 15 residues. With respect to this clonotype: Its antigen is still unknown.

Each library started from approximately 15 ng of total RNA using the QIAseq Immune Repertoire TCR panel. TCRdb reanalysed the reads using MiXCR and keeps one entry per CDR3 protein. Of some 1,300 distinct CDR3 sequences in the sample, approximately 10% were seen once. The clonotype comes from a human donor with melanoma. Sequences were derived from CD8+ T cells from PBMCs, sampled at baseline or after one month of anti-PD-1 therapy (not recorded which). This sequence joins TRBV7-8 and TRBJ1-2; possible D gene TRBD1, 6 bases. The CDR3 region has the DNA TGTGCCAGCAGCCCAGAGACTGGGACAAACTATGGCTACACCTTC. This codes for CASSPETGTNYGYTF.